The 27 T cell receptor beta chains below all came from one sample that was sequenced in a study of technical replicates of blood from a few donors. Sequencing was performed with immunoSEQ multiplex PCR; in TCRdb, only in-frame clones are kept and a portion is missing. The sample lists tens of thousands of clones, 90% to 97% seen once, with roughly 0.39% in the top ten. The sample was T cells isolated from PBMCs. The receptors stem from a human donor in good health.

The rearrangement links TRBV19 to TRBJ1-5, with 9 bases lining up with TRBD1. The CDR3 has 15 residues. The V and J ends lost 9 bases and 3 bases, in that order; junction bases with no gene match: 9. CDR1 and CDR2 (germline): LNHDA, SQIVND (reference sequence). The CDR3 DNA reads as TGTGCCAGCGGGGACAGGGACGAGAACAATCAGCCCCAGCATTTT. It specifies CASGDRDENNQPQHF.

The V and J genes are TRBV5-1 and TRBJ2-5; 7 bases match TRBD1. Trimming removed 5 bases from V and 5 bases from J; junction bases left unmatched: 12. The germline CDR1 and CDR2 sequences are SGHRS and YFSETQ. There are 15 residues in the CDR3. The DNA of the CDR3 is TGCGCCAGCAGTTATAACCCAGGGGGTGAGGAGACCCAGTACTTC. Translating gives CASSYNPGGEETQYF.

The gene calls are TRBV9 and TRBJ2-7; TRBD2 agrees at 11 bases. Germline-derived CDR1 and CDR2 are SGDLS and YYNGEE. CDR3 length equals 16 residues. The J segment lost 4 bases and the V segment lost 3 bases, leaving 9 bases of the junction unmatched. The CDR3 sequence is CASSGQGTSGHYEQYF. The CDR3 DNA is TGTGCCAGCAGCGGGCAAGGGACTAGCGGACATTACGAGCAGTACTTC.

The CDR3 nucleotides are TGTGCCAGTAGTAATATAACGGGGGTCCTCCGCTCTGGGGCCAACGTCCTGACTTTC. Translated, it gives CASSNITGVLRSGANVLTF. The chain uses TRBV19 and TRBJ2-6, with a possible D match to TRBD2 (6 bases). Trimming stripped 4 bases from V and 0 bases from J, with 19 bases between. Germline V lookup: CDR1 LNHDA, CDR2 SQIVND (reference sequence). The CDR3 length is 19 residues.

The chain joins TRBV4-1 to TRBJ2-3, with D possibly matching TRBD2 (5 bases). Germline lookup yields CDR1 MGHRA and CDR2 YSYEKL. V dropped 1 base and J dropped 4 bases, with 15 bases sitting between them. The CDR3 loop spans 16 amino acids. Here the CDR3 DNA reads TGCGCCAGCAGCCAAGTGTCGGGGAGAGGCGCAGATACGCAGTATTTT. This translates into CASSQVSGRGADTQYF.

The chain couples TRBV10-2 to TRBJ2-7; D possibly corresponds to TRBD2 (6 bases). Germline V gene data show CDR1 as WSHSY and CDR2 as SAAADI. The CDR3 runs to 14 residues. Trimming pared 4 bases from V and 0 bases from J, leaving 10 bases between. The CDR3 DNA sequence: TGCGCCAGCAGTGGGGAGCGGGCCTCCTACGAGCAGTACTTC. This encodes CASSGERASYEQYF.

V gene TRBV10-3 combines with J gene TRBJ1-4; D might be TRBD1 (5 bases). Trimming stripped 3 bases from V and 3 bases from J, with 14 bases between. Germline V gives CDR1 ENHRY, CDR2 SYGVKD. The CDR3 covers 16 residues. DNA of the CDR3: TGTGCCATCAGTGATCAGGGTCCGGCGGCTAATGAAAAACTGTTTTTT. Translation: CAISDQGPAANEKLFF.

V usage is TRBV19 and J usage is TRBJ2-2; TRBD1 agrees at 9 bases. V shed 4 bases, J shed 2 bases, and the junction held 2 bases outside the gene matches. Germline CDR1 and CDR2: LNHDA and SQIVND (reference sequence). This CDR3 is 15 amino acids long. CDR3 nucleotide sequence: TGTGCCAGTAGTACGGGACAGGGTAACACCGGGGAGCTGTTTTTT. Translation: CASSTGQGNTGELFF.

The chain recombines TRBV5-1 with TRBJ2-2; TRBD2 matches at 11 bases. With V trimmed by 3 bases and J by 2 bases, 6 bases remained unmatched. The V gene's germline CDR1 is SGHRS and CDR2 YFSETQ. The CDR3 sequence is 17 residues long. The CDR3 DNA reads as TGCGCCAGCAGCTCCCTAGCGGGAGGATCTAACACCGGGGAGCTGTTTTTT. This gives the protein CASSSLAGGSNTGELFF.

The V gene is TRBV6-4, the J gene TRBJ2-4, with 7 bases that match TRBD2. Germline V gives CDR1 MRHNA, CDR2 SNTAGT. With 9 bases clipped from V and 3 bases from J, the junction kept 8 bases outside the gene matches. This CDR3 has 14 amino acids. The CDR3 DNA sequence: TGTGCCAGGGGCGGGAGAGAGGGCAAAAACATTCAGTACTTC. Its translation is CARGGREGKNIQYF.

The V gene is TRBV6-1, the J gene TRBJ2-7, with TRBD1 identical over 10 bases. V gave up 4 bases and J gave up 5 bases; unmatched junction bases: 5. This CDR3 has 14 amino acids. Germline V CDR1 and CDR2: MNHNS, SASEGT. DNA for the CDR3: TGTGCCAGCAGTGCGGGGACAGGGGCTAACGAGCAGTACTTC. This gives the protein CASSAGTGANEQYF.

The chain uses TRBV10-3 and TRBJ2-7; TRBD2 agrees at 10 bases. CDR3 size: 15 residues. V trimming: 3 bases; J trimming: 0 bases; junction bases outside the gene matches: 2. CDR1 is ENHRY, CDR2 SYGVKD, per germline. CDR3 amino acids: CAISDPSGSSYEQYF. The CDR3 nucleotides are TGTGCCATCAGTGACCCTAGCGGGAGCTCCTACGAGCAGTACTTC.

The V and J genes are TRBV6-1 and TRBJ1-5; D unresolved. Germline V gene lookup returns CDR1 MNHNS and CDR2 SASEGT. Trimming stripped 3 bases from V and 2 bases from J, with 8 bases between. This CDR3 spans 14 amino acids. The CDR3 loop is CASSDRLGNQPQHF. CDR3 nucleotides: TGTGCCAGCAGTGACCGGTTAGGCAATCAGCCCCAGCATTTT.

The sample holds one count of this clone. The rearrangement uses TRBV18 and TRBJ1-1, with D hard to call. Germline CDR1 and CDR2: KGHSH and LQKENI. Trimming left V 4 bases short and J 4 bases short, with 7 bases between. The CDR3 length is 12 residues. CDR3 in amino acids: CASSQGGTEAFF. CDR3 bases: TGTGCCAGCTCACAGGGAGGCACTGAAGCTTTCTTT.

The count of this clone is one. The chain recombines TRBV25-1 with TRBJ1-4; weak D call: TRBD1 (5 bases). V lost 2 bases and J 8 bases, leaving 9 bases between the germline ends. In germline, CDR1 is MGHDK, CDR2 SYGVNS. The CDR3 is made up of 13 amino acids. CDR3: CASSETGPEKLFF. As DNA, the CDR3 is TGTGCCAGCAGTGAAACAGGCCCCGAAAAACTGTTTTTT.

The V call is TRBV5-4, the J call TRBJ1-2; D may be TRBD1 (6 bases). Germline V gene lookup returns CDR1 SGHNT and CDR2 YYREEE (reference sequence). The CDR3 is made up of 15 amino acids. Trimming took off 4 bases at V and 4 bases at J, with 17 bases between the two ends. In nucleotides, the CDR3 is TGTGCCAGCAGCGTGGAACCAGGGGACGTCTATGGCTACACCTTC. Its translation is CASSVEPGDVYGYTF.

The chain joins TRBV6-1 to TRBJ2-2, with TRBD1 matching over 8 bases. Germline V gene data show CDR1 as MNHNS and CDR2 as SASEGT. Trimming cost V 6 bases and J 4 bases; bases outside gene matches: 4. The CDR3 is 14 amino acids. CDR3 bases: TGTGCCAGCAGCCACACAGGGGGCACCGGGGAGCTGTTTTTT. Translation: CASSHTGGTGELFF.

The J gene is TRBJ2-5, the V gene TRBV4-1; perhaps TRBD2 as D (6 bases). V was pared by 1 base and J by 5 bases, with 11 bases between. Germline values: CDR1 MGHRA, CDR2 YSYEKL. The CDR3 totals 14 residues. The CDR3, as DNA: TGCGCCAGCAGCCAAGGTGGGGGGATTGAGACCCAGTACTTC. This codes for CASSQGGGIETQYF.

This clone was picked up one time. The rearrangement uses TRBV4-1 and TRBJ1-2; D uncertain. The CDR3 has 13 amino acids. V gave up 3 bases and J gave up 6 bases, with 11 bases separating them. CDR1 and CDR2 (germline): MGHRA, YSYEKL. The chain's CDR3 is CASSQPGNHGYTF. The CDR3 nucleotides are TGCGCCAGCAGCCAGCCTGGCAACCATGGCTACACCTTC.

The chain uses TRBV9 and TRBJ2-7; a weak D match, TRBD1 (6 bases). V was pared by 5 bases and J by 2 bases, with 17 bases between. This CDR3 spans 15 amino acids. The germline CDR1 and CDR2 sequences are SGDLS and YYNGEE. CDR3 nucleotides: TGTGCCAGCAGTGCAGGGGTAACGGGGACCTACGAGCAGTACTTC. Encoded protein: CASSAGVTGTYEQYF.

This rearrangement joins TRBV11-3 to TRBJ2-5, with 9 bases lining up with TRBD1. V lost 1 base to trimming and J lost 4 bases; unmatched junction nucleotides: 4. The CDR3 length is 15 residues. Germline CDR1 SGHNT, CDR2 YENEEA. Here the CDR3 reads CASSLVTGGGETQYF. The CDR3, as DNA: TGTGCCAGCAGCTTAGTCACAGGGGGCGGAGAGACCCAGTACTTC.

CDR3 residues: CASSPLGGQETQYF. CDR3 DNA: TGTGCCAGTAGTCCCCTCGGGGGCCAAGAGACCCAGTACTTC. The chain links TRBV19 to TRBJ2-5; a weak D match, TRBD2 (6 bases). This CDR3 comprises 14 residues. Trimming pared 5 bases from V and 1 base from J, leaving 11 bases between. CDR1 and CDR2 from the germline V gene are LNHDA and SQIVND (reference sequence).

This sequence joins TRBV4-2 and TRBJ1-1; D unclear. Trimming cost V 0 bases and J 6 bases, with 14 bases left between them. This CDR3 region has 15 residues. CDR1 and CDR2 (germline): LGHNA, YNFKEQ. CDR3 DNA sequence: TGTGCCAGCAGCCAAGATACAGATGGAATACCTGAAGCTTTCTTT. Translation: CASSQDTDGIPEAFF.

This clone has just one count. The gene calls are TRBV7-9 and TRBJ1-4, with 9 bases fitting TRBD1. The CDR3 contains 15 residues. V shed 10 bases and J 4 bases; nucleotides not matched to a gene: 10. Germline CDR1 SEHNR, CDR2 FQNEAQ (reference sequence). In DNA, the CDR3 is TGTGCCACCAATGGGGACAGGGCTATTAATGAAAAACTGTTTTTT. Amino acids: CATNGDRAINEKLFF. Variable domain in full (rest from reference TRBV7-9 and TRBJ1-4): DTGVSQNPRHKITKRGQNVTFRCDPISEHNRLYWYRQTLGQGPEFLTYFQNEAQLEKSRLLSDRFSAERPKGSFSTLEIQRTEQGDSAMYLCATNGDRAINEKLFFGSGTQLSVL.

This rearrangement joins TRBV25-1 to TRBJ1-1; 7 bases are a match to TRBD1. This CDR3 spans 17 amino acids. V trimming: 6 bases; J trimming: 4 bases; junction bases outside the gene matches: 17. Per germline, CDR1 MGHDK and CDR2 SYGVNS. The CDR3 DNA reads TGTGCCAGCAGAGAAGGGCTTAACAGGGGACGGGCCACTGAAGCTTTCTTT. Encoded protein: CASREGLNRGRATEAFF. Full variable domain (missing parts from reference TRBV25-1 and TRBJ1-1): EADIYQTPRYLVIGTGKKITLECSQTMGHDKMYWYQQDPGMELHLIHYSYGVNSTEKGDLSSESTVSRIRTEHFPLTLESARPSHTSQYLCASREGLNRGRATEAFFGQGTRLTVV.

This chain connects TRBV7-9 to TRBJ1-2; D uncertain. V was shortened by 1 base and J by 8 bases, with 11 bases between the two germline ends. Germline CDR1 SEHNR, CDR2 FQNEAQ (reference sequence). The CDR3 extends over 13 amino acids. Written as DNA, the CDR3 is TGTGCCAGCAGCTTAGAAGTAAGCGGCGGCTACACCTTC. This codes for CASSLEVSGGYTF.

Here the CDR3 reads CSIEGNSYEQYF. The CDR3 DNA follows: TGCTCCATCGAGGGCAACTCCTACGAGCAGTACTTC. V gene TRBV29-1 combines with J gene TRBJ2-7; a possible D gene is TRBD2 (5 bases). The germline V gene encodes CDR1 SQVTM and CDR2 ANQGSEA. This CDR3 has 12 amino acids.